This T cell receptor (beta chain) appears in the sequencing data of a study of blood T cell repertoires in COVID-19. Looking at the study overall: Collection of acute and convalescent COVID-19 samples took place in the United States, Italy and Spain.

Study processing details: For nucleated cells, counts were estimated from reference gene primer amplification. Here immunoSEQ multiplex PCR was the method, and the copy in TCRdb shows in-frame clones only, minus some. The V and J calls and the clone size are those of that table, but D and trimming were determined from the DNA. The sample has about 300,000 clones; about 86% are singletons. This TCR came from a woman aged 45-60 years with acute or convalescent COVID-19. Sequencing input: peripheral blood.

The CDR3 bases are TGTGCCAGCAGTTCCCCTACTAGCGGGGGGACAGATACGCAGTATTTT. Its translation is CASSSPTSGGTDTQYF. The chain recombines TRBV6-5 with TRBJ2-3, with 12 bases that match TRBD2. This CDR3 spans 16 amino acids. Germline V gives CDR1 MNHEY, CDR2 SVGAGI. Unmatched junction bases numbered 5, after V lost 4 bases and J lost 3 bases.